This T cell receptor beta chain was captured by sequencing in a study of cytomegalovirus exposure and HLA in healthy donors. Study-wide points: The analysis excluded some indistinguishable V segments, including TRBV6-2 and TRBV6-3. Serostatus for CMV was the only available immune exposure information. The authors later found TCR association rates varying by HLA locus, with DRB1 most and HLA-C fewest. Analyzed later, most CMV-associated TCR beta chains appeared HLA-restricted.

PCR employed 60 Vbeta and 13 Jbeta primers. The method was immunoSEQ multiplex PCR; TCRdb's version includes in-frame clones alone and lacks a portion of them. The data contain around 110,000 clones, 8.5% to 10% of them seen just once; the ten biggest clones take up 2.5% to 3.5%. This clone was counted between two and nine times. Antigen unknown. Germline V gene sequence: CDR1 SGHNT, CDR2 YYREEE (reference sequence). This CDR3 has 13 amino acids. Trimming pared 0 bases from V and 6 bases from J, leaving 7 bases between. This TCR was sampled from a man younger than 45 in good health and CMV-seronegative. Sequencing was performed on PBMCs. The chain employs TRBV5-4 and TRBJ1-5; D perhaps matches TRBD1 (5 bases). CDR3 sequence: CASSLEGAQPQHF. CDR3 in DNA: TGTGCCAGCAGCTTGGAAGGGGCTCAGCCCCAGCATTTT. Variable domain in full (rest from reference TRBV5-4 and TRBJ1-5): ETGVTQSPTHLIKTRGQQVTLRCSSQSGHNTVSWYQQALGQGPQFIFQYYREEENGRGNFPPRFSGLQFPNYSSELNVNALELDDSALYLCASSLEGAQPQHFGDGTRLSIL.